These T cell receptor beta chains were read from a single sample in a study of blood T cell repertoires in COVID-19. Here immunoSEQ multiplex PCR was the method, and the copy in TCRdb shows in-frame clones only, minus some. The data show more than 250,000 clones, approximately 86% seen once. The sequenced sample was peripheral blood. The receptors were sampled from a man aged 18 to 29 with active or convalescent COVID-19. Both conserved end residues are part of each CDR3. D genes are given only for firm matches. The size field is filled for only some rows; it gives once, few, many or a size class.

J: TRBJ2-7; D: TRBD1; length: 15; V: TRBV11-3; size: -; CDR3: CASSSTGPIHYEQYF; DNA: TGTGCCAGCAGCTCGACAGGGCCGATCCATTACGAGCAGTACTTC
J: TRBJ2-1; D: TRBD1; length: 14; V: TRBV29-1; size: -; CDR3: CSVRSGQSDNEQFF; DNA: TGCAGCGTTCGGTCGGGACAGAGTGACAATGAGCAGTTCTTC
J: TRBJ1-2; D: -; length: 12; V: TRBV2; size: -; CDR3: CASSAARVGYTF; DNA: TGTGCCAGCAGTGCCGCCAGGGTAGGCTACACCTTC
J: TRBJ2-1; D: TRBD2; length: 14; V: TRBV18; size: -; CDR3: CASSKAGRGNEQFF; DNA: TGTGCCAGCTCAAAGGCGGGGCGGGGGAATGAGCAGTTCTTC
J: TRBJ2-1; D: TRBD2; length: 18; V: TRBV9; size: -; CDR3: CASSVTASGGAAGNEQFF; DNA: TGTGCCAGCAGCGTTACTGCTAGCGGGGGGGCCGCTGGCAATGAGCAGTTCTTC
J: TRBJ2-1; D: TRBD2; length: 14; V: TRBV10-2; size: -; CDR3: CASRTGGANGEQFF; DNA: TGCGCCAGCAGGACCGGGGGGGCAAACGGTGAGCAGTTCTTC
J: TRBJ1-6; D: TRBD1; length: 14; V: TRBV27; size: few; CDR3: CASSLQGARSPLHF; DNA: TGTGCCAGCAGTTTACAGGGGGCGAGATCACCCCTCCACTTT
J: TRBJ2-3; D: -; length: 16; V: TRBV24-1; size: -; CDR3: CATSLTGRVGGDTQYF; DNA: TGTGCCACCAGCCTCACTGGACGCGTAGGGGGAGATACGCAGTATTTT
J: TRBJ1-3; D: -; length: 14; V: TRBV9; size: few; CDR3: CASSVASSGNTIYF; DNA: TGTGCCAGCAGCGTAGCCAGCTCTGGAAACACCATATATTTT
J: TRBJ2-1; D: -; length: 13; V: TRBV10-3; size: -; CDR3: CAITSQGNNEQFF; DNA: TGTGCCATCACAAGCCAGGGCAACAATGAGCAGTTCTTC
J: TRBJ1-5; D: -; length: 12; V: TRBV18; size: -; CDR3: CASSPYNQPQHF; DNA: TGTGCCAGCTCACCATACAATCAGCCCCAGCATTTT
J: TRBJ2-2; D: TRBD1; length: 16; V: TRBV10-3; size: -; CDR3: CAISLTGTGGSGELFF; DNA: TGTGCCATCAGTTTGACCGGGACAGGGGGCTCCGGGGAGCTGTTTTTT
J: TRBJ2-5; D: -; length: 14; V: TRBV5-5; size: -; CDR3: CASSLMGSGETQYF; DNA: TGTGCCAGCAGCCTTATGGGTTCGGGAGAGACCCAGTACTTC
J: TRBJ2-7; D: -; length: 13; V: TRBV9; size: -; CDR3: CASSAGTGHEQYF; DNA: TGTGCCAGCAGCGCCGGAACAGGCCACGAGCAGTACTTC
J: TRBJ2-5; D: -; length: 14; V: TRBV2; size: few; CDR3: CATSRAGRGETQYF; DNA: TGTGCCACCAGTCGGGCGGGGAGAGGAGAGACCCAGTACTTC
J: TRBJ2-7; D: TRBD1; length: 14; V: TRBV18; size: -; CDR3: CASSPEGQTYEQYF; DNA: TGTGCCAGCTCACCTGAGGGACAGACCTACGAGCAGTACTTC
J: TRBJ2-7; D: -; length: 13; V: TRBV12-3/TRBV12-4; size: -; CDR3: CASSNMDSYEQYF; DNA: TGTGCCAGCAGCAATATGGACAGTTACGAGCAGTACTTC
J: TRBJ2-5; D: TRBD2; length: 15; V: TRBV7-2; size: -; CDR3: CASSLPRLASQTQYF; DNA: TGTGCCAGCAGCTTACCCCGACTAGCTTCGCAGACCCAGTACTTC
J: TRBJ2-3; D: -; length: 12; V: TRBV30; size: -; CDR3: CAWSVTGREQYF; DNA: TGTGCCTGGAGTGTAACGGGGCGGGAGCAGTATTTT
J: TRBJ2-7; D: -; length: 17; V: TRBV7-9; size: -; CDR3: CASSLAPGALAHYEQYF; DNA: TGTGCCAGCAGCTTAGCTCCCGGAGCGCTAGCCCACTACGAGCAGTACTTC
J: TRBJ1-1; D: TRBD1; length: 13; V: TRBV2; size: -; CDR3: CASRGQGWTEAFF; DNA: TGTGCCAGCAGGGGACAGGGCTGGACTGAAGCTTTCTTT
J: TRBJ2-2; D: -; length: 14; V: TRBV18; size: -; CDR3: CASSYSQLTGELFF; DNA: TGTGCCAGCTCATATTCACAGCTCACCGGGGAGCTGTTTTTT
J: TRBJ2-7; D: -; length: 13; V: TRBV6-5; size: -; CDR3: CASSYTESHEQYF; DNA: TGTGCCAGCAGTTACACTGAATCGCACGAGCAGTACTTC
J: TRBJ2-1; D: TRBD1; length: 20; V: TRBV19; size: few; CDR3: CASSPSGQGISKSTYNEQFF; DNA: TGTGCCAGTAGTCCCTCGGGACAGGGGATTTCAAAGAGTACCTACAATGAGCAGTTCTTC
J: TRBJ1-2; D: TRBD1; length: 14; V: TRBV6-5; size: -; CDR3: CASSLTGVGDGYTF; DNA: TGTGCCAGCAGTCTTACAGGGGTTGGGGATGGCTACACCTTC
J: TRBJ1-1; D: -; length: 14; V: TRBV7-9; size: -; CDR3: CASSLGDTNTEAFF; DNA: TGTGCCAGCAGCCTCGGGGACACGAACACTGAAGCTTTCTTT
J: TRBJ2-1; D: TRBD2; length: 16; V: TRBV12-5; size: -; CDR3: CASGSRGERTYNEQFF; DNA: TGTGCTAGTGGTTCGCGGGGGGAGCGGACCTACAATGAGCAGTTCTTC
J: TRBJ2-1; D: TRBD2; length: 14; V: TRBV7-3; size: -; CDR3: CASSLGLASNEQFF; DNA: TGTGCCAGCAGCTTAGGACTAGCGAGCAATGAGCAGTTCTTC
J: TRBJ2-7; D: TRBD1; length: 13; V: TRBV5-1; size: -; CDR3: CASRPDRGGEQYF; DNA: TGCGCCAGCAGGCCTGACAGGGGCGGCGAGCAGTACTTC
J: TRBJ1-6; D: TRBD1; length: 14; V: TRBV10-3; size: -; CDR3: CAISMGQGNSPLHF; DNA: TGTGCCATCAGCATGGGACAGGGAAATTCACCCCTCCACTTT
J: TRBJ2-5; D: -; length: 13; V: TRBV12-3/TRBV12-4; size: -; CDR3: CASSFTSLKTQYF; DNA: TGTGCCAGCAGTTTTACTAGTTTGAAGACCCAGTACTTC
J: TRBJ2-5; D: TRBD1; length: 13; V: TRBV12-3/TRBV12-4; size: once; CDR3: CASSRGFQETQYF; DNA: TGTGCCAGCAGCAGGGGGTTCCAAGAGACCCAGTACTTC
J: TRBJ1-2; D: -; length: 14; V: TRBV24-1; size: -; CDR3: CATSDAGPNYGYTF; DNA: TGTGCCACCAGTGACGCAGGGCCCAACTATGGCTACACCTTC
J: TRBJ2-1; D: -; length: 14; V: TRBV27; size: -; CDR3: CASQSLNRDHEQFF; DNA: TGTGCCAGCCAAAGTTTAAACAGGGACCATGAGCAGTTCTTC
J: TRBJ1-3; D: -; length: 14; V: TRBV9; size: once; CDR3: CASSQQVSGNTIYF; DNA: TGTGCCAGCAGCCAACAGGTTTCTGGAAACACCATATATTTT